These T cell receptor beta chains were read from a single sample in a study of blood T cell repertoires in COVID-19. Measured with immunoSEQ multiplex PCR; TCRdb has only the in-frame clones, and not every one. The data contain under 200,000 clones, about 83% of them singletons. The material sequenced was peripheral blood. Receptor source: a man aged 65-85 years who had recovered from COVID-19. The CDR3 runs from the conserved cysteine through the conserved F or W. The order of the fields is clone size, D gene, V gene, J gene, CDR3 protein, CDR3 DNA. The D gene is left open where the match is weak. Size is stated for part of the rows, as once, few or many counts, or as a class when the clone is expanded.

once,.,TRBV6-2/TRBV6-3,TRBJ1-1,CASTPVGTRVTEAFF,TGTGCCAGCACCCCCGTGGGGACAAGGGTCACTGAAGCTTTCTTT
.,.,TRBV6-1,TRBJ2-7,CASSETIAGTTSYEQYF,TGTGCCAGCAGTGAGACCATAGCCGGGACAACCTCCTACGAGCAGTACTTC
.,TRBD2,TRBV6-5,TRBJ2-3,CASSYSAGGPADTQYF,TGTGCCAGCAGTTACTCAGCGGGAGGGCCAGCAGATACGCAGTATTTT
.,TRBD2,TRBV2,TRBJ2-1,CATTSGTYNEQFF,TGTGCCACCACTAGCGGGACATACAATGAGCAGTTCTTC
.,TRBD1,TRBV5-8,TRBJ1-4,CASSQGQGFGEKLFF,TGTGCCAGCAGCCAGGGACAGGGCTTCGGGGAAAAACTGTTTTTT
.,.,TRBV5-1,TRBJ2-7,CASTRGNLGSYEQYF,TGCGCCAGCACCCGAGGGAACCTAGGATCCTACGAGCAGTACTTC
.,.,TRBV5-1,TRBJ1-1,CASSSSGETEAFF,TGCGCCAGCAGCTCTAGCGGGGAGACTGAAGCTTTCTTT
.,.,TRBV10-2,TRBJ1-1,CASNPDRNTEAFF,TGCGCCAGCAACCCCGACAGGAACACTGAAGCTTTCTTT
.,TRBD1,TRBV6-5,TRBJ2-7,CASSPLGQETYEQYF,TGTGCCAGCAGTCCCTTGGGACAGGAAACCTACGAGCAGTACTTC
.,.,TRBV19,TRBJ1-1,CASSVQATNTEAFF,TGTGCCAGTAGTGTGCAGGCGACAAACACTGAAGCTTTCTTT
.,TRBD2,TRBV6-2/TRBV6-3,TRBJ2-7,CASSLSGTSGRYEQYF,TGTGCCAGCAGTCTATCCGGGACTAGCGGGAGATACGAGCAGTACTTC
.,.,TRBV6-1,TRBJ2-7,CASSEAGGYSYEQYF,TGTGCCAGCAGTGAAGCCGGCGGATACTCCTACGAGCAGTACTTC
.,TRBD2,TRBV4-3,TRBJ2-3,CASSPGAGGGTDTQYF,TGCGCCAGCAGCCCTGGAGCGGGAGGAGGGACAGATACGCAGTATTTT
.,TRBD1,TRBV9,TRBJ2-3,CASSPLRGHVDTQYF,TGTGCCAGCAGCCCACTTAGGGGGCATGTAGATACGCAGTATTTT
.,TRBD1,TRBV30,TRBJ1-5,CAWSVDRAKQPQHF,TGTGCCTGGAGTGTAGACAGGGCAAAGCAGCCCCAGCATTTT
.,TRBD2,TRBV7-9,TRBJ2-5,CASSSTPLAGERRGTQYF,TGTGCCAGCAGCTCAACTCCCCTAGCGGGAGAACGGCGGGGGACCCAGTACTTC
few,TRBD1,TRBV5-1,TRBJ1-1,CASSRRTGLNTEAFF,TGCGCCAGCAGCAGGAGGACAGGTTTGAACACTGAAGCTTTCTTT
.,TRBD1,TRBV6-5,TRBJ2-7,CASIFGTGSYEQYF,TGTGCCAGCATTTTTGGGACAGGCTCCTACGAGCAGTACTTC
.,TRBD1,TRBV2,TRBJ1-2,CASSLGGQGIGGYTF,TGTGCCAGCAGTTTAGGTGGACAGGGGATCGGTGGCTACACCTTC
few,.,TRBV29-1,TRBJ2-7,CSVTEQGYEQYF,TGCAGCGTGACTGAACAGGGCTACGAGCAGTACTTC
.,TRBD1,TRBV27,TRBJ2-7,CASSEARGRNEQYF,TGTGCCAGCAGCGAAGCCAGGGGGCGTAACGAGCAGTACTTC
.,.,TRBV5-1,TRBJ1-1,CASSFLGGSTEAFF,TGCGCCAGCAGCTTTTTGGGTGGGAGCACTGAAGCTTTCTTT
.,TRBD1,TRBV18,TRBJ1-1,CASSPTGGVNTEAFF,TGTGCCAGCTCACCGACAGGGGGAGTGAACACTGAAGCTTTCTTT
.,.,TRBV7-9,TRBJ2-7,CASSPDYPEEQYF,TGTGCCAGCAGTCCAGACTACCCGGAGGAGCAGTACTTC
.,.,TRBV7-2,TRBJ2-5,CASSSKQVFRETQYF,TGTGCCAGCAGCTCAAAACAGGTGTTTAGAGAGACCCAGTACTTC
.,.,TRBV5-4,TRBJ2-1,CASSLGHSTNNEQFF,TGTGCCAGCAGCTTGGGACACTCTACGAACAATGAGCAGTTCTTC
.,TRBD2,TRBV27,TRBJ2-1,CASSLRLAGGRNEQFF,TGTGCCAGCAGTTTAAGACTAGCGGGAGGTCGGAATGAGCAGTTCTTC
.,TRBD2,TRBV9,TRBJ2-5,CASSVSSGRAGETQYF,TGTGCCAGCAGCGTCTCTAGCGGGAGGGCCGGGGAGACCCAGTACTTC
.,.,TRBV5-1,TRBJ1-6,CASSQEGSPLHF,TGCGCCAGCAGCCAGGAGGGTTCACCCCTCCACTTT
.,TRBD1,TRBV19,TRBJ2-7,CASSGTGGFYEQYF,TGTGCCAGTAGTGGGACAGGGGGCTTCTACGAGCAGTACTTC
.,.,TRBV21-1,TRBJ2-7,CARRLAGSYEQYF,TGTGCCCGACGACTAGCGGGGTCCTACGAGCAGTACTTC
.,.,TRBV3-1/TRBV3-2,TRBJ1-4,CASSQPGQYEKLFF,TGTGCCAGCAGCCAACCCGGACAGTATGAAAAACTGTTTTTT
.,TRBD2,TRBV3-1/TRBV3-2,TRBJ2-5,CASSQGLAGRQETQYF,TGTGCCAGCAGCCAAGGACTAGCGGGGCGCCAAGAGACCCAGTACTTC
.,.,TRBV5-4,TRBJ2-3,CASSLAPGSTDTQYF,TGTGCCAGCAGCTTGGCGCCAGGGAGCACAGATACGCAGTATTTT
.,.,TRBV6-6,TRBJ1-5,CASSYPTGRPNQPQHF,TGTGCCAGCAGTTACCCCACGGGTAGGCCGAATCAGCCCCAGCATTTT
.,TRBD2,TRBV27,TRBJ2-2,CASGAGGYTGELFF,TGTGCCAGCGGCGCGGGAGGGTACACCGGGGAGCTGTTTTTT
.,TRBD2,TRBV6-6,TRBJ2-7,CASRTPGLAESYEQYF,TGTGCCAGCAGAACCCCGGGACTAGCGGAGTCCTACGAGCAGTACTTC
.,.,TRBV19,TRBJ2-5,CASSIQGYGETQYF,TGTGCCAGTAGTATCCAGGGATATGGGGAGACCCAGTACTTC
.,TRBD2,TRBV5-5,TRBJ2-7,CASSLATTLAGVHKQYF,TGTGCCAGCAGCTTGGCCACGACACTAGCGGGAGTCCACAAGCAGTACTTC
.,.,TRBV28,TRBJ2-5,CASSLSRTEDGETQYF,TGTGCCAGCAGTTTATCTAGGACAGAGGATGGGGAGACCCAGTACTTC
few,.,TRBV6-2/TRBV6-3,TRBJ2-3,CASSSTTAAYF,TGTGCCAGCAGTTCTACAACCGCGGCGTATTTT
.,TRBD2,TRBV6-1,TRBJ2-5,CASSEAGGKETQYF,TGTGCCAGCAGTGAAGCGGGAGGGAAAGAGACCCAGTACTTC
.,TRBD1,TRBV29-1,TRBJ2-1,CSVLTGVGSYNEQFF,TGCAGCGTTCTGACAGGGGTGGGTTCCTACAATGAGCAGTTCTTC
.,.,TRBV18,TRBJ1-3,CASSTGPSGNTIYF,TGTGCCAGCAGCACAGGTCCCTCTGGAAACACCATATATTTT
few,.,TRBV11-2,TRBJ2-4,CASSFSLAKNIQYF,TGTGCCAGCAGCTTCTCCCTGGCCAAAAACATTCAGTACTTC
.,.,TRBV5-8,TRBJ2-2,CASRGQGIGTGELFF,TGTGCCAGCAGAGGACAAGGTATTGGCACCGGGGAGCTGTTTTTT
.,.,TRBV28,TRBJ1-1,CASGVNIPEAFF,TGTGCCAGCGGAGTCAATATCCCTGAAGCTTTCTTT
few,.,TRBV12-3/TRBV12-4,TRBJ2-2,CASSLFQSGELFF,TGTGCCAGCAGTTTGTTTCAGTCCGGGGAGCTGTTTTTT
.,.,TRBV19,TRBJ1-5,CASSIGGQDIQPQHF,TGTGCCAGTAGTATAGGGGGGCAGGACATCCAGCCCCAGCATTTT
.,.,TRBV5-5,TRBJ2-5,CASSFESGVGETQYF,TGTGCCAGCAGCTTTGAATCAGGGGTCGGGGAGACCCAGTACTTC
.,.,TRBV19,TRBJ2-6,CASSISGVRGANVLTF,TGTGCCAGTAGTATATCCGGGGTACGTGGGGCCAACGTCCTGACTTTC
.,TRBD1,TRBV3-1/TRBV3-2,TRBJ1-3,CASSLGGQGRNTIYF,TGTGCCAGCAGCCTGGGGGGACAGGGAAGGAACACCATATATTTT
few,.,TRBV7-8,TRBJ1-6,CASSLATEYNSPLHF,TGTGCCAGCAGCTTAGCGACGGAGTATAATTCACCCCTCCACTTT
.,TRBD1,TRBV5-1,TRBJ1-4,CASSLFRTGNEKLFF,TGCGCCAGCAGCTTGTTTCGGACAGGGAACGAAAAACTGTTTTTT
.,TRBD1,TRBV5-1,TRBJ2-7,CASSLLTGGAYEQYF,TGCGCCAGCAGCTTGTTGACAGGGGGCGCGTACGAGCAGTACTTC
.,.,TRBV20-1,TRBJ2-7,CSASADRGTYEQYF,TGCAGTGCTAGTGCCGACCGGGGGACCTACGAGCAGTACTTC
.,TRBD2,TRBV7-2,TRBJ2-7,CASSPGGGAYEQYF,TGTGCCAGCAGCCCCGGTGGGGGGGCCTACGAGCAGTACTTC